Listed here are 21 T cell receptor beta chains from one sample, sequenced in a study of T-cell reconstitution after alpha-beta-depleted transplantation in children. TCRbeta library construction was performed incorporating unique molecular identifiers. TCRdb recomputed calls from the PCR reads with MiXCR, one row per CDR3 protein. The table lists 450,000 to 550,000 distinct CDR3 sequences, over 10% of them singletons, with roughly 15% in the top ten. The source material was PBMCs, mostly from graft donor cells, sampled 180 days after TCRalphabeta/CD19-depleted stem cell transplant. The receptors stem from a female patient aged 2-10 years who had a stem cell transplant for aplastic anemia, so the T cells may come from the graft donor.

This clonotype appeared a few times. This chain joins TRBV11-2 and TRBJ1-4, with D uncertain. The length of the CDR3 is 16 residues. The germline V gene has CDR1 SGHAT and CDR2 FQNNGV. Trimming left V 5 bases short and J 1 base short, with 14 bases between. The CDR3: CASSHGRMKTNEKLFF. DNA of the CDR3: TGTGCCAGCAGCCATGGACGGATGAAAACTAATGAAAAACTGTTTTTT.

This sequence joins TRBV7-8 and TRBJ1-2, with D possibly matching TRBD1 (5 bases). CDR1 is SGHVS and CDR2 is FQNEAQ in the germline V gene. The CDR3 length is 13 residues. The V end was cut by 5 bases, the J end by 4 bases, with 11 bases between. The CDR3 DNA sequence: TGTGCCAGCAGCGGGGCCAGAGGCTATGGCTACACCTTC. Amino acids: CASSGARGYGYTF.

This clonotype has a handful of counts. V usage is TRBV15 and J usage is TRBJ2-2; TRBD2 aligns across 9 bases. Germline-derived CDR1 and CDR2 are LNHNV and YYDKDF (reference sequence). This CDR3 spans 15 amino acids. The ends lost 3 bases at V and 9 bases at J; junction bases unmatched: 8. CDR3 in DNA: TGTGCCACCAGCAGGGATTTAGCGGGAGCTCGGGAGCTGTTTTTT. Residues: CATSRDLAGARELFF.

This chain joins TRBV12-3 or TRBV12-4 and TRBJ2-1, with D unclear. The CDR3 sequence is 11 residues long. V gave up 5 bases and J gave up 7 bases, with 6 bases separating them. The CDR3 coding sequence is TGTGCCAGCAGTGTCAGGAATGAGCAGTTCTTC. Translated: CASSVRNEQFF.

This clonotype was counted only a few times. J is TRBJ1-5 and V is TRBV12-3 or TRBV12-4, with 9 positions matching TRBD1. After removal of 7 bases from V and 6 bases from J, the junction contained 4 bases not matched to a gene. The CDR3 extends over 13 amino acids. The CDR3 protein is CASNTGGSQPQHF. CDR3 nucleotides: TGTGCCAGCAACACAGGGGGCAGTCAGCCCCAGCATTTT.

The chain couples TRBV29-1 to TRBJ1-1; D is unclear. The CDR3 is 13 amino acids. Trimming cost V 6 bases and J 0 bases, with 11 bases left between them. The germline CDR1 and CDR2 sequences are SQVTM and ANQGSEA. CDR3 sequence (DNA): TGCAGCGTGACCCGGGCCCTGAACACTGAAGCTTTCTTT. It yields the protein CSVTRALNTEAFF.

The gene calls are TRBV20-1 and TRBJ2-7; 15 bases line up with TRBD2. The germline V gene has CDR1 DFQATT and CDR2 SNEGSKA (reference sequence). This CDR3 has 15 amino acids. V lost 1 base and J lost 6; bases outside the gene matches: 4. The CDR3 region has the DNA TGCAGTGCTAGAGCCGGGACTAGCGGGAGGAGCGAGCAGTACGTC. Translating gives CSARAGTSGRSEQYV.

This clonotype was recorded a few times. The chain recombines TRBV5-1 with TRBJ2-5; 8 bases map to TRBD2. This CDR3 comprises 15 residues. Germline V lookup: CDR1 SGHRS, CDR2 YFSETQ. The V segment lost 4 bases and the J segment 5 bases; nucleotides outside the gene matches: 10. CDR3 protein: CASSGGLALRETQYF. For the CDR3, the DNA is TGCGCCAGCAGCGGTGGACTAGCCCTCCGGGAGACCCAGTACTTC.

This clonotype was seen at least ten times. The CDR3 loop reads CASSPGLTGELFF. The CDR3 DNA reads TGTGCCAGCAGCCCGGGACTTACCGGGGAGCTGTTTTTT. The chain combines TRBV7-2 with TRBJ2-2, with D maybe TRBD2 (6 bases). V was trimmed by 5 bases and J by 5 bases, leaving 9 bases between them. Germline V gene lookup returns CDR1 SGHTA and CDR2 FQGNSA. This CDR3 region has 13 residues.

This clonotype has only a few counts. The V and J genes are TRBV4-1 and TRBJ2-1, with TRBD2 identical over 8 bases. The CDR3 spans 17 residues. After removal of 1 base from V and 4 bases from J, the junction contained 9 bases not matched to a gene. Per the germline V gene, CDR1 is MGHRA and CDR2 is YSYEKL. In nucleotides, the CDR3 is TGCGCCAGCAGCCAAGTTCTAGCGGGCCGACTATACAATGAGCAGTTCTTC. Its translation is CASSQVLAGRLYNEQFF.

The genes are TRBV9 and TRBJ2-1, with TRBD2 matching over 14 bases. The V gene end was trimmed by 4 bases and the J gene end by 9 bases; junction bases not matched to a gene: 6. Germline V gene data show CDR1 as SGDLS and CDR2 as YYNGEE. The CDR3 has 15 amino acids. Written as DNA, the CDR3 is TGTGCCAGCAGCACGGGACTAGCGGGAGTTGGTGAGCAGTTCTTC. This sequence encodes CASSTGLAGVGEQFF. The whole variable domain, remainder taken from reference TRBV9 and TRBJ2-1, is DSGVTQTPKHLITATGQRVTLRCSPRSGDLSVYWYQQSLDQGLQFLIQYYNGEERAKGNILERFSAQQFPDLHSELNLSSLELGDSALYFCASSTGLAGVGEQFFGPGTRLTVL.

In its sample, this clonotype was seen many times. This CDR3 is CSVHKTLNTEAFF. Written as DNA, the CDR3 is TGCAGCGTGCACAAGACTCTGAACACTGAAGCTTTCTTT. The chain has TRBV29-1 and TRBJ1-1, with no clear D. Trimming removed 6 bases from V and 0 bases from J, with 11 bases in between. Looked up from germline, CDR1 is SQVTM and CDR2 is ANQGSEA. The length of the CDR3 is 13 residues.

This clonotype has only one observation. J is TRBJ2-7 and V is TRBV19; TRBD2 aligns across 11 bases. The V gene's germline CDR1 is LNHDA and CDR2 SQIVND (reference sequence). The CDR3 contains 17 residues. The V gene end was trimmed by 3 bases and the J gene end by 1 base; junction bases not matched to a gene: 8. CDR3 amino acids: CASSIITSGSASYEQYF. CDR3 in DNA: TGTGCCAGTAGTATTATTACTAGCGGGAGCGCTTCCTACGAGCAGTACTTC. Looking up the rest from reference TRBV19 and TRBJ2-7 gives the full variable domain: DGGITQSPKYLFRKEGQNVTLSCEQNLNHDAMYWYRQDPGQGLRLIYYSQIVNDFQKGDIAEGYSVSREKKESFPLTVTSAQKNPTAFYLCASSIITSGSASYEQYFGPGTRLTVT.

The sample holds a few counts of this clonotype. CDR3 sequence: CATSREAGGETQYF. The CDR3 nucleotides read TGTGCCACCAGCAGAGAGGCAGGAGGAGAGACCCAGTACTTC. The chain is built from TRBV15 and TRBJ2-5; a possible D gene is TRBD2 (5 bases). The CDR3 is 14 amino acids. Germline assignment: CDR1 LNHNV and CDR2 YYDKDF (reference sequence). Trimming pared 0 bases from V and 4 bases from J, leaving 9 bases between.

Many counts were recorded for this clonotype. The rearrangement uses TRBV5-1 and TRBJ2-6; unclear D gene. CDR3 length: 15 residues. Germline-derived CDR1 and CDR2 are SGHRS and YFSETQ. V lost 4 bases, J lost 0 bases, and 8 bases lay in between. This chain's CDR3 is CASSAADSGANVLTF. The CDR3, as DNA: TGCGCCAGCAGCGCCGCCGACTCTGGGGCCAACGTCCTGACTTTC.

The chain is built from TRBV28 and TRBJ1-6; D remains ambiguous. The CDR3 consists of 12 residues. Trimming pared 6 bases from V and 7 bases from J, leaving 7 bases between. CDR1 and CDR2 from the germline V gene are MDHEN and SYDVKM. CDR3 sequence: CASRQNNSPLHF. CDR3 nucleotide sequence: TGTGCCAGCAGGCAGAACAATTCACCCCTCCACTTT.

There are a few counts of this clonotype. This chain uses TRBV29-1 with TRBJ2-7, with TRBD2 identical over 7 bases. CDR1 SQVTM and CDR2 ANQGSEA come from the germline V gene. The CDR3 is 14 amino acids. The ends lost 4 bases at V and 0 bases at J; junction bases unmatched: 6. Here the CDR3 DNA reads TGCAGCGTTGTAGTCGGCGGGAGCTCCTACGAGCAGTACTTC. The encoded protein is CSVVVGGSSYEQYF.

This clonotype has ten or more counts. The V gene is TRBV20-1, the J gene TRBJ1-4; no firm D call. CDR1 DFQATT and CDR2 SNEGSKA come from the germline V gene (reference sequence). The CDR3 loop spans 14 amino acids. Trimming removed 1 base from V and 8 bases from J, with 14 bases in between. For the CDR3, the DNA is TGCAGTGCTAGAGGGACGGAGGGAGGGGAAAAACTGTTTTTT. It specifies CSARGTEGGEKLFF.

This chain uses TRBV6-1 with TRBJ2-1; maybe TRBD2 (7 bases). CDR3 length: 14 residues. Trimming removed 11 bases at V and 12 bases at J, with 26 bases between. Germline V lookup: CDR1 MNHNS, CDR2 SASEGT. The CDR3 is CAASGGHSLIGQFF. The DNA of the CDR3 is TGTGCCGCATCGGGGGGACACTCTTTAATTGGGCAGTTCTTC.

The table lists this clonotype with a few counts. The chain employs TRBV20-1 and TRBJ2-1; TRBD2 matches at 12 bases. The CDR3 runs 13 residues. Trimming at V came to 6 bases and at J to 10 bases, leaving 7 bases not matched to a gene. Germline lookup yields CDR1 DFQATT and CDR2 SNEGSKA (reference sequence). CDR3 amino acids: CSATGTSGLEQFF. The DNA of the CDR3 is TGCAGTGCAACCGGGACTAGCGGGCTAGAGCAGTTCTTC.

This chain links TRBV12-3 or TRBV12-4 with TRBJ2-1; D remains ambiguous. The CDR3 is made up of 10 amino acids. The V end was cut by 0 bases, the J end by 12 bases, with 3 bases between. This CDR3 is CASSLAGQFF. The CDR3 DNA follows: TGTGCCAGCAGTTTAGCGGGGCAGTTCTTC.